This T cell receptor (beta chain) was found in a study of T cell changes during pregnancy in multiple sclerosis. Sequencing was performed with immunoSEQ multiplex PCR; in TCRdb, only in-frame clones are kept and a portion is missing. The sample consists of about 85,000 clones, more than 85% of them appearing once. This CDR3 is built from 14 residues. CDR1 and CDR2 (germline): SQVTM, ANQGSEA. Trimming cost V 3 bases and J 9 bases; bases outside gene matches: 6. This chain joins TRBV29-1 and TRBJ2-1; 12 bases agree with TRBD2. This specimen was peripheral blood, taken in the first trimester of pregnancy. This receptor was obtained from a female donor with multiple sclerosis, enrolled in a pregnancy study. CDR3 protein: CSVDLAGGQTEQFF. CDR3 nucleotide sequence: TGCAGCGTTGACCTAGCGGGGGGGCAGACTGAGCAGTTCTTC.